Below are 32 T cell receptor beta chains sequenced from a single sample in a study of cytotoxic CD8 clonotypes in ibrutinib-treated CLL. Data came from immunoSEQ multiplex PCR; TCRdb stores just in-frame clones and leaves some out. The repertoire holds about 120,000 clones, with under 70% as singletons. This specimen was PBMCs, taken after 24 months of ibrutinib treatment. The receptors were sampled from a human donor with chronic lymphocytic leukemia.

This clone was counted only a few times. The chain combines TRBV7-2 with TRBJ2-2; possibly TRBD1 or TRBD2 for D (5 bases each). V dropped 4 bases and J dropped 8 bases, with 29 bases sitting between them. CDR3 length: 19 amino acids. CDR1 SGHTA and CDR2 FQGNSA come from the germline V gene. The CDR3 spells CASSSQAVERGTLRGELFF. In nucleotides, the CDR3 is TGTGCCAGCAGCTCACAAGCGGTCGAAAGAGGGACGTTAAGAGGGGAGCTGTTTTTT.

The chain couples TRBV18 to TRBJ2-1; tentatively, D is TRBD1 (5 bases). This CDR3 spans 17 amino acids. Germline values: CDR1 KGHSH, CDR2 LQKENI. V lost 3 bases and J 4 bases, leaving 19 bases between the germline ends. The CDR3 loop is CASSPQPLGVFYNEQFF. The CDR3 DNA sequence: TGTGCCAGCTCACCCCAGCCCCTAGGGGTTTTTTACAATGAGCAGTTCTTC.

J is TRBJ2-3 and V is TRBV5-1, with 11 nucleotides matching TRBD2. This CDR3 spans 16 amino acids. Looked up from germline, CDR1 is SGHRS and CDR2 is YFSETQ. V lost 2 bases and J lost 4; bases outside the gene matches: 6. The CDR3: CASSFTSGGLPDTQYF. In DNA form, the CDR3 reads TGCGCCAGCAGCTTCACTAGCGGGGGCCTGCCAGATACGCAGTATTTT.

V usage is TRBV5-1 and J usage is TRBJ1-1; D remains ambiguous. The CDR3 runs 13 residues. CDR1 SGHRS and CDR2 YFSETQ come from the germline V gene. V was pared by 5 bases and J by 0 bases, with 8 bases between. The CDR3 DNA reads TGCGCCAGCAGTCCGGCTATGAACACTGAAGCTTTCTTT. Translated: CASSPAMNTEAFF.

This chain connects TRBV28 to TRBJ1-1, with 10 nucleotides matching TRBD1. Losses at the gene ends were 5 bases for V and 4 bases for J; bases not matched to a gene: 16. Germline CDR1 is MDHEN and CDR2 is SYDVKM. The CDR3 has 18 amino acids. The CDR3 sequence: CASSPFYGTGDLRTEAFF. CDR3 sequence (DNA): TGTGCCAGCAGTCCCTTTTACGGGACAGGGGATTTGCGCACTGAAGCTTTCTTT.

The V and J genes are TRBV5-1 and TRBJ2-2; 9 nucleotides agree with TRBD2. Per germline, CDR1 SGHRS and CDR2 YFSETQ. Germline trimming cut 4 bases from V and 0 bases from J; bases unmatched to any gene: 10. This CDR3 is built from 18 residues. CDR3 in amino acids: CASSPGLASFANTGELFF. The CDR3, as DNA: TGCGCCAGCAGCCCCGGACTAGCGTCCTTCGCGAACACCGGGGAGCTGTTTTTT.

V and J are TRBV5-8 and TRBJ1-2, with D unclear. Germline CDR1 reads SGHTS; CDR2 reads YDEGEE. Trimming took off 3 bases at V and 7 bases at J, with 7 bases between the two ends. The CDR3 has 11 residues. DNA of the CDR3: TGTGCCAGCAGCTACTGGGGTGGCTACACCTTC. Amino acid sequence: CASSYWGGYTF.

The gene calls are TRBV25-1 and TRBJ2-1, with 9 nucleotides matching TRBD2. V was clipped by 4 bases and J by 7 bases; unmatched bases: 8. CDR3 size: 15 residues. Germline CDR1 and CDR2: MGHDK and SYGVNS. This CDR3 is CASSGTRGGANEQFF. CDR3 DNA sequence: TGTGCCAGCAGTGGCACTCGCGGGGGGGCTAATGAGCAGTTCTTC.

This clone has just a few counts. The rearrangement joins TRBV19 to TRBJ1-1; D gene ambiguous. CDR3 size: 14 residues. The germline V gene has CDR1 LNHDA and CDR2 SQIVND (reference sequence). The V end was cut by 5 bases, the J end by 2 bases, with 12 bases between. CDR3 bases: TGTGCCAGTAGTCTAAGCGCCCAAAACACTGAAGCTTTCTTT. Residues: CASSLSAQNTEAFF.

This clone was seen at least ten times. The chain is built from TRBV5-1 and TRBJ2-7, with 9 nucleotides matching TRBD1. Trimming took 0 bases from V and 6 from J; bases not matched to a gene: 4. Germline values: CDR1 SGHRS, CDR2 YFSETQ. CDR3 size: 14 residues. CDR3 DNA: TGCGCCAGCAGCTTGGAGGGACAGGGATTCGAGCAGTACTTC. As protein: CASSLEGQGFEQYF.

The chain uses TRBV28 and TRBJ2-1; no clear D gene. There are 12 residues in the CDR3. The germline gives CDR1 MDHEN, CDR2 SYDVKM. Between the trimmed V and J ends, which lost 5 bases and 5 bases, there was a span of 7 bases. The CDR3 DNA is TGTGCCAGCAGTGGTGGGCACAATGAGCAGTTCTTC. It specifies CASSGGHNEQFF.

This clone was seen more than once but under ten times. CDR3 in amino acids: CASSPSGQETQYF. The CDR3 DNA follows: TGTGCCAGCTCACCTAGCGGACAAGAGACCCAGTACTTC. This chain uses TRBV18 with TRBJ2-5, with D possibly TRBD2 on 6 matching bases. The CDR3 covers 13 residues. Germline-derived CDR1 and CDR2 are KGHSH and LQKENI. Trimming pared 3 bases from V and 2 bases from J, leaving 7 bases between. Filled out from reference TRBV18 and TRBJ2-5, the complete variable domain reads NAGVMQNPRHLVRRRGQEARLRCSPMKGHSHVYWYRQLPEEGLKFMVYLQKENIIDESGMPKERFSAEFPKEGPSILRIQQVVRGDSAAYFCASSPSGQETQYFGPGTRLLVL.

The chain uses TRBV14 and TRBJ1-3; no clear D. The CDR3 has 12 amino acids. Germline lookup yields CDR1 SGHDN and CDR2 FVKESK. Trimming pared 1 base from V and 16 bases from J, leaving 14 bases between. The chain's CDR3 is CASSQGQTLVYF. As DNA, the CDR3 is TGTGCCAGCAGCCAAGGCCAGACGCTCGTTTATTTT. Variable domain in full (rest from reference TRBV14 and TRBJ1-3): EAGVTQFPSHSVIEKGQTVTLRCDPISGHDNLYWYRRVMGKEIKFLLHFVKESKQDESGMPNNRFLAERTGGTYSTLKVQPAELEDSGVYFCASSQGQTLVYFGEGSWLTVV.

V usage is TRBV27 and J usage is TRBJ1-1, with TRBD1 identical over 8 bases. CDR3 length equals 15 residues. V lost 7 bases to trimming and J lost 1 base; unmatched junction nucleotides: 8. The V gene's germline CDR1 is MNHEY and CDR2 SMNVEV (reference sequence). The CDR3 loop is CASTLKTGENTEAFF. CDR3 nucleotides: TGTGCCAGCACCCTCAAGACAGGGGAGAACACTGAAGCTTTCTTT.

This chain connects TRBV18 to TRBJ2-7; 10 bases are a match to TRBD1. This CDR3 is 14 amino acids long. CDR1 is KGHSH and CDR2 is LQKENI in the germline V gene. V was pared by 3 bases and J by 3 bases, with 2 bases of the junction left unmatched. CDR3 DNA: TGTGCCAGCTCACCGGGACAGGGGCGCTACGAGCAGTACTTC. Translating gives CASSPGQGRYEQYF. The full variable domain, in which reference TRBV18 and TRBJ2-7 provide the parts outside the CDR3, is NAGVMQNPRHLVRRRGQEARLRCSPMKGHSHVYWYRQLPEEGLKFMVYLQKENIIDESGMPKERFSAEFPKEGPSILRIQQVVRGDSAAYFCASSPGQGRYEQYFGPGTRLTVT.

The chain has TRBV5-4 and TRBJ2-7; D possibly matches TRBD1 or TRBD2 (5 bases each). Deletions cut 0 bases from V and 4 bases from J, with 14 bases between. This CDR3 is 15 amino acids long. CDR1 and CDR2 (germline): SGHNT, YYREEE (reference sequence). In DNA, the CDR3 is TGTGCCAGCAGCTTGGAACCGGGGCCAAGGTACGAGCAGTACTTC. The encoded protein is CASSLEPGPRYEQYF.

The chain couples TRBV2 to TRBJ2-7; the D gene is possibly TRBD2 (5 bases). The CDR3 sequence is 12 residues long. Per the germline V gene, CDR1 is SNHLY and CDR2 is FYNNEI. Deletions cut 2 bases from V and 5 bases from J, with 7 bases between. The CDR3 DNA is TGTGCCAGCAGTGAACGGAGGAACGAGCAGTACTTC. It yields the protein CASSERRNEQYF. The full variable domain, rest sourced from reference TRBV2 and TRBJ2-7, is EPEVTQTPSHQVTQMGQEVILRCVPISNHLYFYWYRQILGQKVEFLVSFYNNEISEKSEIFDDQFSVERPDGSNFTLKIRSTKLEDSAMYFCASSERRNEQYFGPGTRLTVT.

The J gene is TRBJ2-1, the V gene TRBV7-8, with TRBD2 matching 10 bases. Germline V lookup: CDR1 SGHVS, CDR2 FQNEAQ. The junction had 5 bases not matched to a gene; V was cut back by 1 base and J by 5 bases. The CDR3 covers 16 residues. The CDR3 bases are TGTGCCAGCAGCTTAGTGAGCGGGGGGGCCCACAATGAGCAGTTCTTC. Protein product: CASSLVSGGAHNEQFF.

The rearrangement uses TRBV7-9 and TRBJ2-5, with D possibly matching TRBD2 (6 bases). Trimming removed 1 base from V and 5 bases from J, with 11 bases in between. The CDR3 totals 14 residues. The germline gives CDR1 SEHNR, CDR2 FQNEAQ (reference sequence). This CDR3 is CASSLELAGETQYF. DNA of the CDR3: TGTGCCAGCAGCTTAGAACTAGCCGGGGAGACCCAGTACTTC.

The rearrangement uses TRBV5-6 and TRBJ2-3; D call uncertain. The germline gives CDR1 SGHDT, CDR2 YYEEEE. Trimming stripped 3 bases from V and 2 bases from J, with 4 bases between. CDR3 length: 12 residues. The CDR3 sequence: CASSYATDTQYF. CDR3 sequence (DNA): TGTGCCAGCAGCTATGCCACAGATACGCAGTATTTT.

This clone has a single count. The rearrangement links TRBV4-3 to TRBJ2-3, with 8 bases fitting TRBD2. Germline CDR1 reads LGHNA; CDR2 reads YSLEER. The CDR3 totals 13 residues. After removal of 0 bases from V and 10 bases from J, the junction contained 3 bases not matched to a gene. CDR3 amino acids: CASSQDRLASQYF. As DNA, the CDR3 is TGCGCCAGCAGCCAAGATCGACTAGCGTCGCAGTATTTT.

The V call is TRBV5-1, the J call TRBJ2-1, with 10 positions matching TRBD2. The CDR3 totals 17 residues. The germline gives CDR1 SGHRS, CDR2 YFSETQ. Germline trimming cut 4 bases from V and 2 bases from J; bases unmatched to any gene: 9. CDR3: CASSARSGGDAYNEQFF. CDR3 nucleotide sequence: TGCGCCAGCAGCGCCCGGAGCGGGGGGGACGCCTACAATGAGCAGTTCTTC.

This clone was seen only a few times. V is TRBV7-6 and J is TRBJ1-6, with D unclear. CDR3 length: 12 amino acids. Deletions cut 5 bases from V and 7 bases from J, with 6 bases between. Germline CDR1 is SGHVS and CDR2 is FNYEAQ. The CDR3 here is CASSPANSPLHF. The CDR3 DNA follows: TGTGCCAGCAGCCCCGCAAATTCACCCCTCCACTTT.

The V and J genes are TRBV15 and TRBJ1-6; D is uncertain. Trimming left V 1 base short and J 8 bases short, with 12 bases between. The CDR3 contains 15 residues. CDR1 and CDR2 (germline): LNHNV, YYDKDF (reference sequence). The CDR3 DNA is TGTGCCACCAGCAGAGCCCGGGGAGATTATTCACCCCTCCACTTT. It translates to CATSRARGDYSPLHF.

This clone was observed a single time. V and J are TRBV30 and TRBJ1-5, with D possibly TRBD1 on 6 matching bases. Per germline, CDR1 GTSNPN and CDR2 SVGIG (reference sequence). Trimming shortened V by 7 bases and J by 4 bases, and 23 bases separated the two germline ends. The CDR3 is made up of 16 amino acids. CDR3 residues: CALTGAQGVSNQPQHF. In nucleotides, the CDR3 is TGTGCCTTAACCGGAGCACAGGGAGTATCAAATCAGCCCCAGCATTTT.

The gene calls are TRBV5-1 and TRBJ2-3; D call uncertain. Germline loops: CDR1 SGHRS, CDR2 YFSETQ. The CDR3 runs 14 residues. V was clipped by 8 bases and J by 0 bases, with 13 bases between them. The CDR3 DNA sequence: TGCGCCAGTAAAGAATTTACTAGCACAGATACGCAGTATTTT. Residues: CASKEFTSTDTQYF.

Details on this clone: The germline gene is not matched at one end of the junction; a read error may be the cause. V is TRBV11-3 and J is TRBJ2-4, with D perhaps matching TRBD1 or TRBD2 (6 bases each). The germline V gene encodes CDR1 SGHNT and CDR2 YENEEA. The CDR3 spans 11 residues. The CDR3 region is CASRPRGAVLF. Written as DNA, the CDR3 is TGTGCCAGCAGGCCTAGGGGGGCGGTTCTATTC. Drawing the rest from reference TRBV11-3 and TRBJ2-4, the complete variable domain is EAGVVQSPRYKIIEKKQPVAFWCNPISGHNTLYWYLQNLGQGPELLIRYENEEAVDDSQLPKDRFSAERLKGVDSTLKIQPAELGDSAVYLCASRPRGAVLFGAGTRLSVL.

The chain links TRBV6-4 to TRBJ2-6, with D hard to call. Per the germline V gene, CDR1 is MRHNA and CDR2 is SNTAGT. The V end lost 2 bases, the J end lost 1 base, and 9 bases lay between the germline ends. The CDR3 runs 16 residues. The CDR3 region has the DNA TGTGCCAGCAGTGACCCCAGTTTGTCTGGGGCCAACGTCCTGACTTTC. Encoded protein: CASSDPSLSGANVLTF.

The CDR3: CAWSLGTANEKLFF. CDR3 in DNA: TGTGCCTGGAGTTTAGGGACGGCTAATGAAAAACTGTTTTTT. The chain uses TRBV30 and TRBJ1-4; tentative D call: TRBD1 (5 bases). The CDR3 has 14 amino acids. CDR1 and CDR2 from the germline V gene are GTSNPN and SVGIG (reference sequence). V was shortened by 2 bases and J by 3 bases, with 10 bases between the two germline ends.

The rearrangement joins TRBV9 to TRBJ1-5, with D hard to call. The CDR3 consists of 16 residues. V lost 0 bases and J lost 3, with 13 bases in between. Germline CDR1 is SGDLS and CDR2 is YYNGEE. CDR3 DNA: TGTGCCAGCAGCGTAGCTGCCGGGCGAGACAATCAGCCCCAGCATTTT. Amino acids: CASSVAAGRDNQPQHF.

This rearrangement joins TRBV5-4 to TRBJ2-1; D unclear. CDR1 and CDR2 (germline): SGHNT, YYREEE (reference sequence). The CDR3 runs to 11 residues. With 3 bases removed from V and 7 bases from J, the gap between germline ends came to 5 bases. The CDR3 region has the DNA TGTGCCAGCAGCTCACTAAATGAGCAGTTCTTC. It is translated as CASSSLNEQFF. The full variable domain, completed using reference TRBV5-4 and TRBJ2-1, is ETGVTQSPTHLIKTRGQQVTLRCSSQSGHNTVSWYQQALGQGPQFIFQYYREEENGRGNFPPRFSGLQFPNYSSELNVNALELDDSALYLCASSSLNEQFFGPGTRLTVL.

The DNA for the CDR3 is TGTGCCAGCAGCTGGGGTGGGGAGACCCAGTACTTC. As protein: CASSWGGETQYF. The chain is built from TRBV5-6 and TRBJ2-5, with D hard to call. Germline lookup yields CDR1 SGHDT and CDR2 YYEEEE. Trimming left V 3 bases short and J 5 bases short, with 8 bases between. The CDR3 is made up of 12 amino acids. Using reference TRBV5-6 and TRBJ2-5 for the parts outside the CDR3, the full variable domain is DAGVTQSPTHLIKTRGQQVTLRCSPKSGHDTVSWYQQALGQGPQFIFQYYEEEERQRGNFPDRFSGHQFPNYSSELNVNALLLGDSALYLCASSWGGETQYFGPGTRLLVL.